Only a few counts were recorded for the clone carrying this T cell receptor (beta chain). V was trimmed by 0 bases and J by 0 bases, leaving 12 bases between them. The germline V gene encodes CDR1 MNHEY and CDR2 SVGAGI. This CDR3 comprises 16 residues. The sample is drawn from a study of regulatory T cells in long-lasting Graves disease. Study as a whole: Over 5 years of antithyroid drugs with positive TSH receptor antibodies was taken to mean persistent Graves' disease.

Time point denoted: persistent/refractory GD, antithyroid drugs over 5 years with positive TRAb. PBMC-extracted RNA yielded the TCR library. Investigators prepared the TCR beta libraries by applying iRepertoire HTBI primers and Arm-PCR of CDR3 regions. TCRdb called the multiplex PCR reads again in MiXCR, with one record for every CDR3 protein. The sample holds roughly 360,000 distinct CDR3 sequences, more than 20% seen once. The genes are TRBV6-5 and TRBJ2-7, with D perhaps given as TRBD1 or TRBD2 (5 bases each). The sample consisted of peripheral blood mononuclear cells (PBMCs), taken when the disease was refractory, from a patient treated with antithyroid drugs. The origin of this receptor is a woman aged 40 to 50 with Graves disease. The CDR3 is CASSYSKGTYSYEQYF. The CDR3 nucleotides read TGTGCCAGCAGTTACTCGAAGGGGACCTACTCCTACGAGCAGTACTTC.